The 24 T cell receptor beta chains below come from one sample, sequenced in a study of radiotherapy plus CTLA-4 blockade in lung cancer. Sequencing used immunoSEQ multiplex PCR; TCRdb keeps in-frame clones, though not all of them. The sample shows nearly 110,000 clones, 70% to 90% of them seen only once. The source was peripheral blood, collected from a patient treated with radiotherapy plus ipilimumab. These receptors all come from a human donor with non-small cell lung cancer that progressed on radiotherapy plus ipilimumab. Some clones in this sample may be carry-over from other donors' samples.

The gene calls are TRBV4-1 and TRBJ1-4, with 9 bases that match TRBD1. Germline lookup yields CDR1 MGHRA and CDR2 YSYEKL. CDR3 length: 19 residues. J was trimmed by 0 bases and V by 0 bases; bases with no gene match: 8. The CDR3 loop is CASSQDPTGGLATNEKLFF. DNA of the CDR3: TGCGCCAGCAGCCAAGATCCAACAGGGGGCCTAGCAACTAATGAAAAACTGTTTTTT.

This clone turned up a few times. This chain joins TRBV7-9 and TRBJ1-3; unclear D gene. Germline-derived CDR1 and CDR2 are SEHNR and FQNEAQ (reference sequence). V lost 0 bases, J lost 5 bases, and 5 bases lay in between. This CDR3 comprises 13 residues. The CDR3 region has the DNA TGTGCCAGCAGCTTAGCATCCCGAAACACCATATATTTT. Translated, it gives CASSLASRNTIYF.

The V call is TRBV7-6, the J call TRBJ1-2; D perhaps matches TRBD1 (5 bases). V lost 0 bases, J lost 8 bases, and 16 bases lay in between. Germline V gene sequence: CDR1 SGHVS, CDR2 FNYEAQ. The CDR3 length is 15 residues. In nucleotides, the CDR3 is TGTGCCAGCAGCTTAGCGTTGGGAGGGGCGGGAGGCTACACCTTC. Residues: CASSLALGGAGGYTF.

The chain has TRBV4-2 and TRBJ1-2; tentative D call: TRBD1 (5 bases). Germline lookup yields CDR1 LGHNA and CDR2 YNFKEQ. The V and J ends lost 0 bases and 2 bases respectively, with 16 bases between them. CDR3 length: 17 residues. The CDR3 DNA reads TGTGCCAGCAGCCAAGATGGCTTCGGAGGGGACAACTATGGCTACACCTTC. Its translation is CASSQDGFGGDNYGYTF.

Concerning this clone: The conserved final phenylalanine or tryptophan is absent from the CDR3, which likely points to a read error. The V call is TRBV27, the J call TRBJ1-2, with 8 bases lining up with TRBD1. The V gene end was trimmed by 5 bases and the J gene end by 1 base; junction bases not matched to a gene: 9. The CDR3 has 16 amino acids. Per germline, CDR1 MNHEY and CDR2 SMNVEV (reference sequence). This CDR3 reads CASSEAGGKGNYGYTL. The CDR3 DNA follows: TGTGCCAGCAGTGAGGCAGGGGGCAAGGGTAACTATGGCTACACCCTC.

This clone has a handful of counts. The rearrangement joins TRBV12-5 to TRBJ1-1, with D tentatively TRBD1 (5 bases). V was cut by 5 bases and J by 1 base, with 8 bases left in between. Germline assignment: CDR1 LGHNT and CDR2 FRNRAP. The CDR3 spans 13 residues. The CDR3, as DNA: TGTGCTAGTGGTGCCCAGGGGAACACTGAAGCTTTCTTT. Translating gives CASGAQGNTEAFF.

The genes are TRBV10-3 and TRBJ1-5; 9 positions agree with TRBD1. V lost 10 bases to trimming and J lost 5 bases; unmatched junction nucleotides: 6. The length of the CDR3 is 13 residues. The germline CDR1 and CDR2 sequences are ENHRY and SYGVKD. The CDR3 region is CASRGQGDQPQHF. Here the CDR3 DNA reads TGTGCCAGCCGGGGACAGGGCGATCAGCCCCAGCATTTT.

The V gene is TRBV7-3, the J gene TRBJ2-1; maybe TRBD2 (6 bases). Germline V lookup: CDR1 SGHTA, CDR2 FQGTGA. Trimming left V 3 bases short and J 0 bases short, with 15 bases between. The CDR3 runs to 17 residues. The CDR3 loop reads CASSLFVAGSSYNEQFF. As DNA, the CDR3 is TGTGCCAGCAGCTTGTTTGTCGCGGGGAGCTCCTACAATGAGCAGTTCTTC.

The chain is built from TRBV19 and TRBJ2-3; 11 nucleotides align to TRBD2. The length of the CDR3 is 15 residues. Germline lookup yields CDR1 LNHDA and CDR2 SQIVND (reference sequence). V lost 6 bases and J lost 7; bases outside the gene matches: 9. DNA of the CDR3: TGTGCCAGTAGGTCAGTAGCGGGGGGGCCGAATACGCAGTATTTT. It specifies CASRSVAGGPNTQYF.

This sequence joins TRBV2 and TRBJ2-6, with TRBD2 identical over 8 bases. The V gene end was trimmed by 2 bases and the J gene end by 0 bases; junction bases not matched to a gene: 6. This CDR3 has 18 amino acids. Germline V gives CDR1 SNHLY, CDR2 FYNNEI. The CDR3 DNA follows: TGTGCCAGCAGTGAAAGGTCCGGGGGGGCCTCTGGGGCCAACGTCCTGACTTTC. Its protein is CASSERSGGASGANVLTF.

V and J are TRBV5-1 and TRBJ2-2; a weak D match, TRBD1 (7 bases). The CDR3 contains 14 residues. The V gene lost 7 bases and the J gene lost 2 bases, with 12 bases spanning the gap. Germline V gene data show CDR1 as SGHRS and CDR2 as YFSETQ. CDR3 loop: CASGGTENTGELFF. DNA for the CDR3: TGCGCCAGCGGAGGGACAGAAAACACCGGGGAGCTGTTTTTT.

The chain couples TRBV28 to TRBJ2-2; TRBD1 agrees at 9 bases. Trimming at V came to 5 bases and at J to 0 bases, leaving 16 bases not matched to a gene. This CDR3 is 20 amino acids long. Germline-derived CDR1 and CDR2 are MDHEN and SYDVKM. The CDR3 here is CASSPLLPGQGIANTGELFF. CDR3 nucleotide sequence: TGTGCCAGCAGTCCCCTCCTCCCGGGACAGGGAATCGCGAACACCGGGGAGCTGTTTTTT.

The chain combines TRBV4-2 with TRBJ2-7; 7 nucleotides agree with TRBD1. CDR3 length: 14 residues. The J segment lost 3 bases and the V segment lost 0 bases, leaving 2 bases of the junction unmatched. CDR1 and CDR2 from the germline V gene are LGHNA and YNFKEQ. The DNA for the CDR3 is TGTGCCAGCAGCCAAGAGGGACAGAACTACGAGCAGTACTTC. Protein: CASSQEGQNYEQYF.

In DNA form, the CDR3 reads TGTGGCACCTGGATCAGGATAACACAAAGTCGGGCTTTC. Its protein is CGTWIRITQSRAF. V and J are TRBV8-2 and TRBJ2-6. TRBV8-2 is a pseudogene locus. CDR3 length: 13 residues.

The gene calls are TRBV21-1 and TRBJ2-7; the listed D gene, TRBD1, was not tested against the DNA. TRBV21-1 is flagged as a pseudogene. The CDR3 contains 15 residues. The CDR3 nucleotides read TGTGCCAGCAGCAAAGGGTGTGACAGTACCTACGAGCAGTACTTC. Protein product: CASSKGCDSTYEQYF.

The V gene is TRBV7-9, the J gene TRBJ1-1; possible D gene TRBD1, 5 bases. The CDR3 covers 14 residues. Trimming stripped 5 bases from V and 4 bases from J, with 14 bases between. Germline CDR1 reads SEHNR; CDR2 reads FQNEAQ (reference sequence). DNA of the CDR3: TGTGCCAGCAGCCCTATGGGGACCGTCACTGAAGCTTTCTTT. Translation gives CASSPMGTVTEAFF.

Of note for this clone: The sample has other DNA sequences that encode this CDR3 too. The chain joins TRBV5-1 to TRBJ1-1, with D perhaps matching TRBD1 (5 bases). Germline CDR1 is SGHRS and CDR2 is YFSETQ. V was cut by 0 bases and J by 3 bases, with 9 bases left in between. CDR3 size: 14 residues. This CDR3 is CASSLARRDTEAFF. CDR3 in DNA: TGCGCCAGCAGCTTGGCTCGCAGGGACACTGAAGCTTTCTTT.

V is TRBV7-9 and J is TRBJ1-1; the D gene is possibly TRBD1 (5 bases). Trimming pared 5 bases from V and 2 bases from J, leaving 9 bases between. CDR3 length: 13 residues. Germline CDR1 and CDR2: SEHNR and FQNEAQ (reference sequence). The CDR3 coding sequence is TGTGCCAGCAGCGCCCAGGGAAACACTGAAGCTTTCTTT. As protein: CASSAQGNTEAFF.

This clone was found a few times. The chain couples TRBV6-1 to TRBJ2-7; perhaps TRBD1 as D (5 bases). V shed 0 bases and J shed 2 bases, with 14 bases lying between them. This CDR3 has 16 residues. Germline lookup yields CDR1 MNHNS and CDR2 SASEGT. The CDR3 reads CASSEAMVAGPYEQYF. CDR3 DNA sequence: TGTGCCAGCAGTGAAGCGATGGTGGCAGGGCCCTACGAGCAGTACTTC.

This clone was counted only a few times. This chain uses TRBV4-3 with TRBJ2-1; D is unclear. Germline V gives CDR1 LGHNA, CDR2 YSLEER. Trimming took 0 bases from V and 6 from J, leaving 9 bases between them. The CDR3 is made up of 14 amino acids. The CDR3 DNA is TGCGCCAGCAGCCAAGATCTAGTCGCCAATGAGCAGTTCTTC. Protein sequence: CASSQDLVANEQFF.

This clone was seen once. The CDR3 DNA is TGTGCCAGCACCGGGACAGGGGGCAATCAGCCCCAGCATTTT. This sequence encodes CASTGTGGNQPQHF. The rearrangement links TRBV2 to TRBJ1-5; 10 bases align to TRBD1. Germline-derived CDR1 and CDR2 are SNHLY and FYNNEI. V dropped 7 bases and J dropped 2; count of bases not matched to a gene: 2. The CDR3 runs 14 residues.

In DNA, the CDR3 is TGTGCCAGCAGCCAAGCGTGGAGGACGGACTATCGAGGGGATAATGAGCAGTTCTTC. It translates to CASSQAWRTDYRGDNEQFF. The chain employs TRBV4-2 and TRBJ2-1; maybe TRBD2 (6 bases). The CDR3 runs 19 residues. Germline V gene data show CDR1 as LGHNA and CDR2 as YNFKEQ. With 1 base removed from V and 7 bases from J, the gap between germline ends came to 26 bases.

The DNA for the CDR3 is TGTGCCAGCAGTATCGGGGGGGTAAGACGGTATTTT. Amino acid sequence: CASSIGGVRRYF. The chain employs TRBV7-2 and TRBJ2-3, with 8 nucleotides matching TRBD2. The CDR3 consists of 12 residues. The V segment lost 6 bases and the J segment 14 bases; nucleotides outside the gene matches: 10. CDR1 is SGHTA and CDR2 is FQGNSA in the germline V gene.

The genes are TRBV11-1 and TRBJ1-2; D remains unclear. CDR3 length: 13 amino acids. V was trimmed by 5 bases and J by 4 bases, leaving 11 bases between them. Per germline, CDR1 SGHAT and CDR2 FQDESV (reference sequence). CDR3 sequence: CASSTAAAYGYTF. CDR3 in DNA: TGTGCCAGCAGCACCGCGGCAGCCTATGGCTACACCTTC.